A selection of T cell receptor beta chains follows, all from one sample in a study of blood T cell repertoires in COVID-19. The repertoire was sequenced with immunoSEQ multiplex PCR; TCRdb's copy has only in-frame clones and lacks some. The data hold roughly 250,000 clones, with 83% observed a single time. The material sequenced was peripheral blood. All receptors derive from a woman between 50 and 59 years old with acute or convalescent COVID-19. The CDR3 runs from the conserved cysteine through the conserved F or W. A D gene is named only where the DNA matches it firmly. Not all rows give a size; the values are once, few, many and, for expanded clones, a class.

V,length,size,J,D,CDR3,DNA
TRBV4-2,14,.,TRBJ2-1,.,CASSPSVGVSEQFF,TGTGCCAGCAGCCCCAGCGTCGGGGTCTCTGAGCAGTTCTTC
TRBV11-1,14,.,TRBJ2-7,.,CASSRTELAYEQYF,TGTGCCAGCAGCCGGACAGAGCTAGCCTACGAGCAGTACTTC
TRBV5-5,15,few,TRBJ1-2,TRBD1,CASSLETGAPYGYTF,TGTGCCAGCAGCTTGGAGACAGGGGCCCCCTATGGCTACACCTTC
TRBV24-1,16,once,TRBJ1-5,TRBD1,CATSDSRTGLNQPQHF,TGTGCCACCAGTGATTCGAGGACAGGGTTAAATCAGCCCCAGCATTTT
TRBV7-7,14,.,TRBJ2-5,.,CASSPEARRETQYF,TGTGCTAGCAGCCCCGAGGCAAGGAGAGAGACCCAGTACTTC
TRBV12-3/TRBV12-4,13,.,TRBJ1-3,.,CASDRGSGNTIYF,TGTGCCAGCGATAGGGGCTCTGGAAACACCATATATTTT
TRBV18,14,.,TRBJ2-2,.,CASSLTQDTGELFF,TGTGCCAGCTCACTTACACAGGACACCGGGGAGCTGTTTTTT
TRBV19,14,.,TRBJ1-2,TRBD1,CASLTPGTGYGYTF,TGTGCCAGCCTAACGCCTGGGACAGGGTATGGCTACACCTTC
TRBV24-1,13,.,TRBJ2-1,.,CASLGGDGGEQFF,TGTGCCTCCCTCGGAGGGGATGGGGGAGAGCAGTTCTTC
TRBV28,14,.,TRBJ2-7,TRBD1,CASRTRTGPDEQYF,TGTGCCAGCAGAACCAGGACAGGTCCCGACGAGCAGTACTTC
TRBV5-1,17,once,TRBJ2-3,TRBD2,CASSLGKVAGVADTQYF,TGCGCCAGCAGCTTGGGGAAGGTGGCGGGAGTGGCAGATACGCAGTATTTT
TRBV19,13,.,TRBJ2-7,TRBD1,CASSSGQGGEQYF,TGTGCCAGTAGTTCGGGACAGGGTGGCGAGCAGTACTTC
TRBV6-5,14,.,TRBJ1-3,.,CASSYSSLGNTIYF,TGTGCCAGCAGTTACTCGTCTCTTGGAAACACCATATATTTT
TRBV5-8,16,.,TRBJ1-6,.,CASSLSGLQMDSPLHF,TGTGCCAGCAGCTTGTCGGGATTGCAGATGGATTCACCCCTCCACTTT
TRBV7-9,16,few,TRBJ2-1,TRBD2,CASSLVTSGNYNEQFF,TGTGCCAGCAGCTTAGTGACTAGCGGGAACTACAATGAGCAGTTCTTC
TRBV30,15,.,TRBJ1-3,.,CAWSPDLSSGNTIYF,TGTGCCTGGAGTCCTGACTTAAGCTCTGGAAACACCATATATTTT
TRBV4-3,14,few,TRBJ2-7,TRBD1,CASSRDRDYLEQYF,TGCGCCAGCAGCCGGGACAGGGATTACCTCGAGCAGTACTTC
TRBV4-2,14,once,TRBJ1-1,TRBD1,CASSQVRGQGEAFF,TGTGCCAGCAGCCAAGTCCGAGGACAGGGTGAAGCTTTCTTT
TRBV3-1/TRBV3-2,14,.,TRBJ1-1,TRBD1,CASSHGTGEDEAFF,TGTGCCAGCAGCCACGGGACAGGGGAGGATGAAGCTTTCTTT
TRBV5-4,12,once,TRBJ1-2,.,CASSAGLNGYTF,TGTGCCAGCAGCGCGGGACTGAATGGCTACACCTTC
TRBV19,12,.,TRBJ2-7,.,CATLGEGYEQYF,TGTGCCACTCTAGGGGAAGGCTACGAGCAGTACTTC
TRBV6-2/TRBV6-3,17,.,TRBJ1-4,.,CASSYPQGRRLDEKLFF,TGTGCCAGCAGTTACCCACAGGGTAGGCGTTTGGATGAAAAACTGTTTTTT
TRBV6-5,15,few,TRBJ1-5,.,CASSLRGGDGQPQHF,TGTGCCAGCAGTCTCCGCGGGGGCGACGGTCAGCCCCAGCATTTT
TRBV9,17,once,TRBJ2-1,TRBD2,CASSVGPSGRAKDEQFF,TGTGCCAGCAGCGTAGGGCCCAGCGGGAGGGCTAAGGATGAGCAGTTCTTC
TRBV28,15,.,TRBJ2-1,TRBD1,CASSLSGQGYNEQFF,TGTGCCAGCAGTTTATCGGGACAGGGGTACAATGAGCAGTTCTTC
TRBV6-5,12,.,TRBJ2-1,.,CATGLGAEEQFF,TGTGCCACCGGGTTAGGGGCGGAGGAGCAGTTCTTC
TRBV12-3/TRBV12-4,13,.,TRBJ2-3,.,CASCVRATDTQYF,TGTGCCAGCTGCGTCAGGGCCACAGATACGCAGTATTTT
TRBV5-1,14,.,TRBJ2-6,.,CASSRTTGANVLTF,TGCGCCAGCAGCAGGACAACTGGGGCCAACGTCCTGACTTTC
TRBV28,16,.,TRBJ1-1,.,CASSLGSFISSGEAFF,TGTGCCAGCAGTTTGGGTTCTTTCATCTCGTCGGGTGAAGCTTTCTTT
TRBV27,14,.,TRBJ2-1,TRBD1,CAARTGWPYNEQFF,TGTGCCGCCCGGACAGGGTGGCCCTACAATGAGCAGTTCTTC
TRBV6-5,14,.,TRBJ2-5,.,CASSYNSAQETQYF,TGTGCCAGCAGTTACAATAGCGCCCAAGAGACCCAGTACTTC
TRBV29-1,11,.,TRBJ1-1,.,CSAGLNTEAFF,TGCAGCGCTGGCTTAAACACTGAAGCTTTCTTT